The next 16 T cell receptor beta chains were all read from a single sample in a study of spatial heterogeneity in lung cancer (dated by TCRdb to between 2018 and 2021). This sample's time point label indicates: sample taken at primary tumor resection. The paper's findings and limits, for the study overall: The tumor nonsynonymous mutation count correlated with the number of expanded alpha and beta TCRs within the tumor.

Their recognized antigens are unknown. Library prep was done by 5' RACE. For sequencing, a NextSeq 500 was employed. Starting from the raw public reads, TCRdb applied fastp trimming at Q25, assembled clones with MiXCR and retained in-frame beta chains. Under each unique CDR3 protein, matching rows form one entry showing the most common genes and DNA. Within this sample are about 10,000 distinct CDR3 sequences, with about an eighth of them counted one time only. The ten biggest clones cover 10% to 15% of the sample. The input for sequencing was lung tumor tissue, taken at surgery. The receptors come from a female donor with early-stage non-small cell lung cancer.

By share, this clonotype counts as medium-sized. The chain carries TRBV19 and TRBJ1-2, with a weak D call TRBD1 (5 bases). Germline CDR1 is LNHDA and CDR2 is SQIVND (reference sequence). CDR3 size: 14 residues. V was trimmed by 3 bases and J by 8 bases, leaving 16 bases between them. CDR3 sequence (DNA): TGTGCCAGTAGTATTATCCTAGGGGCAGACGGCTACACCTTC. Its translation is CASSIILGADGYTF.

This clonotype came up many times. The rearrangement links TRBV9 to TRBJ2-1; 8 positions agree with TRBD2. The CDR3 extends over 16 amino acids. After removal of 0 bases from V and 5 bases from J, the junction contained 7 bases not matched to a gene. Germline V gene data show CDR1 as SGDLS and CDR2 as YYNGEE. The CDR3 loop reads CASSVVLAGGNNEQFF. The CDR3 DNA is TGTGCCAGCAGCGTAGTGCTGGCGGGGGGTAACAATGAGCAGTTCTTC.

This clonotype is labeled as medium-sized. The chain has TRBV6-1 and TRBJ1-4, with no clear D. With 2 bases removed from V and 5 bases from J, the gap between germline ends came to 9 bases. The V gene's germline CDR1 is MNHNS and CDR2 SASEGT. This CDR3 comprises 14 residues. This CDR3 is CASSEMVANEKLFF. The CDR3, as DNA: TGTGCCAGCAGTGAAATGGTGGCAAATGAAAAACTGTTTTTT.

This clonotype was counted ten times or more. V and J are TRBV19 and TRBJ2-2; 8 nucleotides match TRBD1. CDR3 length: 14 residues. Germline-derived CDR1 and CDR2 are LNHDA and SQIVND (reference sequence). Trimming at V came to 7 bases and at J to 1 base, leaving 2 bases not matched to a gene. CDR3 nucleotide sequence: TGTGCCAGTAAGGGGACAGGGAACACCGGGGAGCTGTTTTTT. This gives the protein CASKGTGNTGELFF.

This clonotype was detected ten times or more. The chain carries TRBV18 and TRBJ2-3; D is ambiguous. Germline V lookup: CDR1 KGHSH, CDR2 LQKENI. This CDR3 contains 12 residues. The V gene lost 6 bases and the J gene lost 3 bases, with 7 bases spanning the gap. CDR3 sequence: CASSRRTDTQYF. The DNA for the CDR3 is TGTGCCAGCTCCCGGCGGACAGATACGCAGTATTTT. Using reference TRBV18 and TRBJ2-3 for the parts outside the CDR3, the full variable domain is NAGVMQNPRHLVRRRGQEARLRCSPMKGHSHVYWYRQLPEEGLKFMVYLQKENIIDESGMPKERFSAEFPKEGPSILRIQQVVRGDSAAYFCASSRRTDTQYFGPGTRLTVL.

By sample share, this clonotype is medium-sized. The V and J genes are TRBV7-8 and TRBJ2-3, with D perhaps matching TRBD1 or TRBD2 (6 bases each). The germline V gene has CDR1 SGHVS and CDR2 FQNEAQ. The CDR3 runs to 15 residues. V dropped 0 bases and J dropped 11 bases, with 18 bases sitting between them. The CDR3 protein is CASSLATLEGQKQYF. CDR3 DNA sequence: TGTGCCAGCAGCTTAGCGACTCTGGAGGGACAAAAGCAGTATTTT. The variable domain in full, completed from reference TRBV7-8 and TRBJ2-3, reads GAGVSQSPRYKVAKRGQDVALRCDPISGHVSLFWYQQALGQGPEFLTYFQNEAQLDKSGLPSDRFFAERPEGSVSTLKIQRTQQEDSAVYLCASSLATLEGQKQYFGPGTRLTVL.

This clonotype was seen more than once but under ten times. V usage is TRBV5-1 and J usage is TRBJ2-1; D call uncertain. The germline gives CDR1 SGHRS, CDR2 YFSETQ. V lost 3 bases, J lost 10 bases, and 8 bases lay in between. The CDR3 loop spans 11 amino acids. This CDR3 is CASSSRREQFF. As DNA, the CDR3 is TGCGCCAGCAGCTCCCGCCGGGAGCAGTTCTTC.

The V and J genes are TRBV1 and TRBJ2-2; the D call of TRBD2 is as the table states it, not checked on the DNA. TRBV1 is termed a pseudogene. CDR3 length equals 15 residues. CDR3 residues: CASSLSGSNTGELFF. CDR3 DNA: TGCGCCAGCAGCCTGAGCGGGTCGAACACCGGGGAGCTGTTTTTT.

This clonotype has at least ten counts. The chain links TRBV4-3 to TRBJ2-3; D unclear. Germline V gives CDR1 LGHNA, CDR2 YSLEER. The CDR3 has 14 residues. V lost 3 bases, J lost 3 bases, and 10 bases lay in between. CDR3 loop: CASSQGYSTDTQYF. The CDR3 coding sequence is TGCGCCAGCAGCCAGGGGTATTCAACAGATACGCAGTATTTT.

This clonotype was seen a few times. J is TRBJ1-1 and V is TRBV27; D is uncertain. Germline lookup yields CDR1 MNHEY and CDR2 SMNVEV (reference sequence). This CDR3 is built from 13 residues. Trimming cost V 3 bases and J 1 base, with 6 bases left between them. The chain's CDR3 is CASSLRPNTEAFF. Here the CDR3 DNA reads TGTGCCAGCAGTTTGAGGCCGAACACTGAAGCTTTCTTT.

This clonotype was counted at least ten times. The V call is TRBV29-1, the J call TRBJ2-7; a weak D match, TRBD1 (5 bases). This CDR3 contains 14 residues. Between the trimmed V and J ends, which lost 4 bases and 6 bases, there was a span of 19 bases. Looked up from germline, CDR1 is SQVTM and CDR2 is ANQGSEA. The CDR3: CSVVVRENLVEQYF. The CDR3 DNA follows: TGCAGCGTTGTAGTCAGGGAAAATCTAGTCGAGCAGTACTTC.

This clonotype showed up just a few times. This sequence joins TRBV20-1 and TRBJ1-2, with 10 bases aligning to TRBD1. CDR1 is DFQATT and CDR2 is SNEGSKA in the germline V gene (reference sequence). V trimming: 6 bases; J trimming: 0 bases; junction bases outside the gene matches: 4. The CDR3 runs to 14 residues. The CDR3 protein is CSAGTGATNYGYTF. CDR3 coding DNA: TGCAGTGCCGGGACAGGGGCGACTAACTATGGCTACACCTTC.

This clonotype occurred many times. This chain connects TRBV20-1 to TRBJ2-5, with 8 nucleotides matching TRBD2. Germline trimming cut 3 bases from V and 5 bases from J; bases unmatched to any gene: 11. Germline CDR1 reads DFQATT; CDR2 reads SNEGSKA (reference sequence). CDR3 length equals 15 residues. The DNA of the CDR3 is TGCAGTGCTAGTTATAGCGGGACTGCAGTGGAGACCCAGTACTTC. It codes for CSASYSGTAVETQYF.

The chain recombines TRBV7-9 with TRBJ1-1; 7 bases align to TRBD1. Unmatched junction bases numbered 13, after V lost 5 bases and J lost 4 bases. The CDR3 consists of 16 residues. Germline values: CDR1 SEHNR, CDR2 FQNEAQ (reference sequence). CDR3 residues: CASSRDRVWGITEAFF. The CDR3 bases are TGTGCCAGCAGCCGCGACAGGGTCTGGGGGATCACTGAAGCTTTCTTT.

This clonotype showed up just a few times. This chain uses TRBV29-1 with TRBJ1-2; D remains unclear. This CDR3 region has 12 residues. From germline, CDR1 is SQVTM and CDR2 ANQGSEA. V lost 7 bases and J 7 bases, leaving 16 bases between the germline ends. The CDR3 spells CSGLGSWIGYTF. In nucleotides, the CDR3 is TGCAGCGGGTTGGGATCCTGGATTGGCTACACCTTC.

The chain recombines TRBV6-1 with TRBJ2-7; weak D call: TRBD1 (6 bases). The CDR3 spans 14 residues. Germline CDR1 reads MNHNS; CDR2 reads SASEGT. Trimming took 2 bases from V and 2 from J, leaving 10 bases between them. CDR3: CASSERNRAYEQYF. The CDR3 coding sequence is TGTGCCAGCAGTGAAAGAAACAGGGCCTACGAGCAGTACTTC.